This T cell receptor beta chain was recovered during a study of metastatic and nonmetastatic thyroid tumors. Every patient underwent thyroid surgery untreated. Original processing methods: Construction of a distant-metastasis classifier for papillary thyroid cancer relied on CDR3 differences across clinicopathological groups. TCRdb re-called the PCR reads via MiXCR. These V and J calls derive from TCRdb rather than the authors' analysis. This table has 75,000 to 95,000 clones, 12% appearing once. Whole-study findings and limits: Relative to benign nodules, malignant thyroid tumors were reportedly characterized by significantly elevated TCR beta diversity in blood and tumor.

This clone was detected ten times or more. Antigen specificity is unknown. The CDR3 length is 15 residues. J lost 6 bases, V lost 6 bases, and 12 bases had no gene match. Germline CDR1 is SNHLY and CDR2 is FYNNEI. This receptor was identified in a female donor with papillary thyroid cancer or a benign thyroid nodule (not recorded which). Some clones in this sample may be carry-over from other donors' samples. The rearrangement links TRBV2 to TRBJ2-7; 9 bases agree with TRBD1. Sequencing input: blood. CDR3 in amino acids: CASRGTGIARGEQYF. CDR3 in DNA: TGTGCCAGCAGGGGGACAGGGATTGCGCGTGGCGAGCAGTACTTC.